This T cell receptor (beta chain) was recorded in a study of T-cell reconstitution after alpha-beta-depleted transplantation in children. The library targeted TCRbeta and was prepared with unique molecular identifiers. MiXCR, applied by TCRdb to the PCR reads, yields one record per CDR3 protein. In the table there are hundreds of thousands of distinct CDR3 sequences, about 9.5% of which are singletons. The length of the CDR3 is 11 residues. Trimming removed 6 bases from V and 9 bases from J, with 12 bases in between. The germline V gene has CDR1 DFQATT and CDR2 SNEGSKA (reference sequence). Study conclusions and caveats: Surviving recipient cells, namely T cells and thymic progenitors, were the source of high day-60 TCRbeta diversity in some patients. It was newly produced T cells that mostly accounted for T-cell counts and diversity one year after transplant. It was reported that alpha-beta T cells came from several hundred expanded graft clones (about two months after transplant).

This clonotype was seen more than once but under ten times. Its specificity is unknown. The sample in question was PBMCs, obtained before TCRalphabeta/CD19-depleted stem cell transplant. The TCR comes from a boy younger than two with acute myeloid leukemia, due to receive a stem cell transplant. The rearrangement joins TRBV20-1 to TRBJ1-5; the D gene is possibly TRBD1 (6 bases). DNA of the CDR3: TGCAGTGCCCTACAGGGCTCGCCCCAGCATTTT. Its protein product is CSALQGSPQHF.